The source of this T cell receptor (beta chain) is a study of molecular identifiers for immune sequencing clone quantification. TCRdb independently ran MiXCR on the PCR reads; one entry per CDR3 protein. This sample carries more than 50,000 distinct CDR3 sequences, over 15% of them seen once, and the ten largest clones take more than 1.3%. The CDR3 runs to 15 residues. Germline CDR1 reads SGHAT; CDR2 reads FQNNGV. V shed 4 bases, J shed 5 bases, and the junction held 4 bases outside the gene matches. Remarks on this clonotype: A read error is possible here, since a much larger clone lies one base away.

This receptor was taken from a human donor in good health. Some libraries in this study had Jurkat cell RNA spiked in. The genes are TRBV11-2 and TRBJ1-5, with 11 bases lining up with TRBD1. Sequencing was performed on naive CD8+ T cells from blood, with Jurkat cell RNA spiked in. The subset is: FACS-sorted CD8+CD4-CCR7+CD45RA+ naive T cells. CDR3 nucleotide sequence: TGTGCCAGCAGCTCTACGGGACAGGGGGATCAGCCCCAGCATTTT. It yields the protein CASSSTGQGDQPQHF.